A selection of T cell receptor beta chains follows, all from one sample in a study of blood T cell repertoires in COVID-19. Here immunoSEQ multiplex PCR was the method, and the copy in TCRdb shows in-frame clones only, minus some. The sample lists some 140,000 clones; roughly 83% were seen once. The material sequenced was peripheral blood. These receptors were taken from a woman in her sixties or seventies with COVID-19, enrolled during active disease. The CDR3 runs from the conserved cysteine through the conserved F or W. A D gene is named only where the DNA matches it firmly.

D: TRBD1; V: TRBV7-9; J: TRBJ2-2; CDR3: CASSKQGSNTGELFF; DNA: TGTGCCAGCAGTAAACAGGGGTCGAACACCGGGGAGCTGTTTTTT
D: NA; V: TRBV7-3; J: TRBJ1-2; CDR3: CASTPSPADSNYGYTF; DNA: TGTGCCAGCACCCCAAGCCCGGCGGACTCTAACTATGGCTACACCTTC
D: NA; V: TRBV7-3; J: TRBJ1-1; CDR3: CASSLTVTTMTEAFF; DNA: TGTGCCAGCAGCTTAACGGTGACAACAATGACTGAAGCTTTCTTT
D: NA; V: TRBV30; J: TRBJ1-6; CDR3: CAWSVSGVANSPLHF; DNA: TGTGCCTGGAGTGTATCCGGGGTTGCGAATTCACCCCTCCACTTT
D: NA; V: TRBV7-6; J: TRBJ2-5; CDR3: CASSQRETQYF; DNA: TGTGCCAGCAGCCAACGGGAGACCCAGTACTTC
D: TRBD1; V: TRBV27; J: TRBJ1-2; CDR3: CASSLQGAHGYTF; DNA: TGTGCCAGCAGTTTGCAGGGGGCGCATGGCTACACCTTC
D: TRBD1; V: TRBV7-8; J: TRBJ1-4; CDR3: CASSSRPGQSNEKLFF; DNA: TGTGCCAGCAGCTCTCGCCCGGGACAGAGTAATGAAAAACTGTTTTTT
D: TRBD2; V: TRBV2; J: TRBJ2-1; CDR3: CASTSPGLYNEQFF; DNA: TGTGCCAGCACTTCTCCGGGACTATACAATGAGCAGTTCTTC
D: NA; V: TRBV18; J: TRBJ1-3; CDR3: CASSPQNQGSGNTIYF; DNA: TGTGCCAGCTCACCACAAAATCAGGGCTCTGGAAACACCATATATTTT
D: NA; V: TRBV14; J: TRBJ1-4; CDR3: CASSQHRVQNEKLFF; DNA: TGTGCCAGCAGCCAGCACAGGGTTCAAAATGAAAAACTGTTTTTT
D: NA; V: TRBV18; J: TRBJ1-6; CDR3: CASSARDGGNSPLHF; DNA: TGTGCCAGCTCAGCGCGGGACGGAGGGAATTCACCCCTCCACTTT
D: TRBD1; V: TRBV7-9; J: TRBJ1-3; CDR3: CASSLAPRDRGRNTIYF; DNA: TGTGCCAGCAGCTTAGCGCCCAGGGACAGGGGAAGAAACACCATATATTTT
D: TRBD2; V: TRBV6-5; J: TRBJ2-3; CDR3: CASSRGGRDDTQYF; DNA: TGTGCCAGCAGCCGCGGGGGGCGGGACGATACGCAGTATTTT